A single sample is the source of the 20 T cell receptor beta chains below, sequenced in a study of T cell repertoires in cytomegalovirus infection. These receptors' antigens are unknown. TCRdb reprocessed the reads with MiXCR, giving one entry per CDR3 protein. The sample contains about 55,000 distinct CDR3 sequences, over 15% of which appear only once. Source: CD8+ T cells from cultured PBMCs, taken from culture after CMV antigen stimulation. These receptor sequences come from a human donor in good health (CMV status not recorded). Some clones in this sample may be carry-over from other donors' samples.

The chain is built from TRBV7-8 and TRBJ2-5; 7 nucleotides agree with TRBD2. The trim removed 6 bases at V and 2 bases at J, leaving 3 bases unmatched. The CDR3 totals 13 residues. The V gene's germline CDR1 is SGHVS and CDR2 FQNEAQ. The CDR3 DNA reads TGTGCCAGCAGTCGGACTAGTCAAGAGACCCAGTACTTC. Translated: CASSRTSQETQYF.

This clonotype was observed a handful of times. The CDR3 sequence: CASSSQFEERGVRKQYF. CDR3 in DNA: TGTGCCAGCAGCTCCCAATTTGAGGAGCGGGGGGTCCGGAAGCAGTACTTC. The chain links TRBV7-9 to TRBJ2-7, with 9 bases that match TRBD2. The CDR3 loop spans 17 amino acids. The germline gives CDR1 SEHNR, CDR2 FQNEAQ (reference sequence). Trimming at V came to 4 bases and at J to 8 bases, leaving 18 bases not matched to a gene.

This clonotype appeared many times. This chain joins TRBV7-2 and TRBJ1-1; the D is unclear. CDR1 is SGHTA, CDR2 FQGNSA, per germline. This CDR3 contains 17 residues. With 1 base removed from V and 3 bases from J, the gap between germline ends came to 18 bases. The chain's CDR3 is CASSLVSVDPQDTEAFF. In nucleotides, the CDR3 is TGTGCCAGCAGCTTAGTTAGCGTCGATCCTCAGGACACTGAAGCTTTCTTT.

This clonotype was recorded a few times. The chain carries TRBV12-3 or TRBV12-4 and TRBJ1-1; 9 bases are a match to TRBD1. The CDR3 is 15 amino acids. V was pared by 8 bases and J by 0 bases, with 7 bases of the junction left unmatched. CDR3 sequence reads: CASAGQGLMNTEAFF. CDR3 coding DNA: TGTGCCAGCGCGGGACAGGGACTCATGAACACTGAAGCTTTCTTT.

This clonotype was recorded a few times. The rearrangement joins TRBV7-2 to TRBJ2-7; the D gene is possibly TRBD2 (5 bases). The germline CDR1 and CDR2 sequences are SGHTA and FQGNSA. This CDR3 has 14 residues. Between the trimmed V and J ends, which lost 1 base and 2 bases, there was a span of 9 bases. CDR3 amino acids: CASSLGDYAYEQYF. In DNA form, the CDR3 reads TGTGCCAGCAGCTTAGGTGACTATGCCTACGAGCAGTACTTC.

This clonotype was observed many times. This chain connects TRBV7-2 to TRBJ2-5; a weak D match, TRBD2 (5 bases). The length of the CDR3 is 19 residues. Trimming stripped 4 bases from V and 1 base from J, with 25 bases between. CDR1 is SGHTA, CDR2 FQGNSA, per germline. CDR3 in amino acids: CASSSFSGVGKDFQETQYF. The DNA for the CDR3 is TGTGCCAGCAGCTCCTTCTCCGGGGTTGGCAAGGATTTCCAAGAGACCCAGTACTTC.

V usage is TRBV27 and J usage is TRBJ2-6; possible D gene TRBD2, 5 bases. CDR1 is MNHEY, CDR2 SMNVEV, per germline (reference sequence). V lost 7 bases, J lost 4 bases, and 17 bases lay in between. CDR3 size: 16 residues. The CDR3 bases are TGTGCCAGCACCAGGTCGGCGGGTTCCGGGGCCAACGTCCTGACTTTC. This translates into CASTRSAGSGANVLTF.

This rearrangement joins TRBV7-2 to TRBJ2-1, with TRBD1 identical over 8 bases. The length of the CDR3 is 16 residues. V lost 5 bases and J lost 7; bases outside the gene matches: 13. Germline CDR1 and CDR2: SGHTA and FQGNSA. In nucleotides, the CDR3 is TGTGCCAGCAGCCGCAGTGGACAGGGCGTCTTTAATGAGCAGTTCTTC. Translating it yields CASSRSGQGVFNEQFF. Full variable domain (remainder filled in from reference TRBV7-2 and TRBJ2-1): GAGVSQSPSNKVTEKGKDVELRCDPISGHTALYWYRQSLGQGLEFLIYFQGNSAPDKSGLPSDRFSAERTGGSVSTLTIQRTQQEDSAVYLCASSRSGQGVFNEQFFGPGTRLTVL.

The table lists this clonotype with a few counts. V is TRBV4-3 and J is TRBJ1-2; 7 positions agree with TRBD1. The CDR3 has 18 residues. J was trimmed by 2 bases and V by 1 base; bases with no gene match: 13. Germline V gene sequence: CDR1 LGHNA, CDR2 YSLEER. The CDR3 DNA sequence: TGCGCCAGCAGCCAAGCCTCGTCGGGACAGTCACTAAACTATGGCTACACCTTC. This encodes CASSQASSGQSLNYGYTF.

A few counts support this clonotype. The chain has TRBV27 and TRBJ2-2; D unclear. This CDR3 is built from 14 residues. V shed 6 bases and J shed 4 bases, with 12 bases lying between them. Per germline, CDR1 MNHEY and CDR2 SMNVEV (reference sequence). DNA of the CDR3: TGTGCCAGCAGGGACCTGGGTGGCACCGGGGAGCTGTTTTTT. Translated: CASRDLGGTGELFF.

This clonotype was seen many times. The chain has TRBV12-3 or TRBV12-4 and TRBJ1-6; TRBD1 matches 8 bases. The length of the CDR3 is 14 residues. The V segment lost 4 bases and the J segment 9 bases; nucleotides outside the gene matches: 5. CDR3 amino acids: CASSSQGASSPLHF. The DNA for the CDR3 is TGTGCCAGCAGTTCTCAGGGGGCAAGTTCACCCCTCCACTTT.

This clonotype was seen a handful of times. The J gene is TRBJ2-3, the V gene TRBV7-3; 8 positions match TRBD2. The length of the CDR3 is 15 residues. Germline V CDR1 and CDR2: SGHTA, FQGTGA. V lost 1 base and J lost 5; bases outside the gene matches: 5. The CDR3, as DNA: TGTGCCAGCAGCTTAAGTGCTAGCGGGCGAGATACGCAGTATTTT. This sequence encodes CASSLSASGRDTQYF.

The rearrangement joins TRBV10-3 to TRBJ1-1; D ambiguous. Germline V gene lookup returns CDR1 ENHRY and CDR2 SYGVKD. V dropped 3 bases and J dropped 1 base, with 9 bases sitting between them. This CDR3 has 14 amino acids. Here the CDR3 DNA reads TGTGCCATCAGTGATCCCCAAAAGAACACTGAAGCTTTCTTT. The encoded protein is CAISDPQKNTEAFF.

This clonotype turned up a few times. This chain connects TRBV7-2 to TRBJ2-5, with a tentative D call TRBD1 (6 bases). V shed 2 bases and J shed 5 bases, with 9 bases lying between them. This CDR3 has 13 amino acids. The germline gives CDR1 SGHTA, CDR2 FQGNSA. The CDR3 nucleotides are TGTGCCAGCAGCTTAAACAGGGACGAGACCCAGTACTTC. Encoded protein: CASSLNRDETQYF.

The V gene is TRBV4-2, the J gene TRBJ1-1; 8 bases agree with TRBD1. The CDR3 length is 15 residues. The V segment lost 4 bases and the J segment 4 bases; nucleotides outside the gene matches: 8. Germline CDR1 and CDR2: LGHNA and YNFKEQ. CDR3 loop: CASSPDRVRGTEAFF. The CDR3 DNA sequence: TGTGCCAGCAGCCCGGACAGGGTGAGAGGCACTGAAGCTTTCTTT.

This chain links TRBV7-2 with TRBJ2-3; TRBD1 matches at 7 bases. The CDR3 consists of 12 residues. CDR1 and CDR2 (germline): SGHTA, FQGNSA. The trim removed 5 bases at V and 6 bases at J, leaving 2 bases unmatched. The CDR3 here is CASSVGGDTQYF. CDR3 DNA: TGTGCCAGCAGCGTAGGGGGCGATACGCAGTATTTT.

This clonotype showed up just a few times. The CDR3 DNA reads TGCGCCAGCAGTGACTTTATCTCCTACGAGCAGTACTTC. Amino acids: CASSDFISYEQYF. The chain links TRBV10-2 to TRBJ2-7; D is uncertain. Germline V gene data show CDR1 as WSHSY and CDR2 as SAAADI. The CDR3 extends over 13 amino acids. The ends were cut back, 3 bases at V and 0 bases at J, with 6 bases in the middle.

Here the CDR3 DNA reads TGTGCCACCAGTGACAGGGGAAGCTCCTACGAGCAGTACTTC. It codes for CATSDRGSSYEQYF. The rearrangement uses TRBV15 and TRBJ2-7, with 8 bases identical to TRBD1. Germline loops: CDR1 LNHNV, CDR2 YYDKDF (reference sequence). The CDR3 loop spans 14 amino acids. After removal of 6 bases from V and 0 bases from J, the junction contained 4 bases not matched to a gene.

The rearrangement uses TRBV12-3 or TRBV12-4 and TRBJ2-7; 11 bases are shared with TRBD2. The J segment lost 2 bases and the V segment lost 7 bases, leaving 16 bases of the junction unmatched. This CDR3 comprises 18 residues. Here the CDR3 reads CASTEGAGGLAGAYEQYF. The CDR3 DNA reads TGTGCCAGCACCGAGGGGGCAGGAGGACTAGCGGGCGCCTACGAGCAGTACTTC.

J is TRBJ2-5 and V is TRBV2; D is ambiguous. V lost 9 bases and J lost 5, with 19 bases in between. The V gene's germline CDR1 is SNHLY and CDR2 FYNNEI. The CDR3 is 14 residues long. CDR3 in DNA: TGTGCCAGTAGGCCCCCAGAGAATGTCGAGACCCAGTACTTC. It codes for CASRPPENVETQYF.